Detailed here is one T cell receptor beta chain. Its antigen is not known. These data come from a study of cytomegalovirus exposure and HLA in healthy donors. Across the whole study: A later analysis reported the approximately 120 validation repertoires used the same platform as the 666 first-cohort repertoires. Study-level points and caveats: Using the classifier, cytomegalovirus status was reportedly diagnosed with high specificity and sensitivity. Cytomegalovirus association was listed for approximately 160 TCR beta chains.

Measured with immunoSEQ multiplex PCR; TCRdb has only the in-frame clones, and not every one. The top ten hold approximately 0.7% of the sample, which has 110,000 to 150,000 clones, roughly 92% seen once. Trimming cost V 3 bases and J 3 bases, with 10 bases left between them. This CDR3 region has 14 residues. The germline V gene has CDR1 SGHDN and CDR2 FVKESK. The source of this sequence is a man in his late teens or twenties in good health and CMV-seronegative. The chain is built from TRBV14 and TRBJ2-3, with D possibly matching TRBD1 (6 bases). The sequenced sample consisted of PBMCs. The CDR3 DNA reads TGTGCCAGCAGCCACGGACAGAAGACAGATACGCAGTATTTT. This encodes CASSHGQKTDTQYF.